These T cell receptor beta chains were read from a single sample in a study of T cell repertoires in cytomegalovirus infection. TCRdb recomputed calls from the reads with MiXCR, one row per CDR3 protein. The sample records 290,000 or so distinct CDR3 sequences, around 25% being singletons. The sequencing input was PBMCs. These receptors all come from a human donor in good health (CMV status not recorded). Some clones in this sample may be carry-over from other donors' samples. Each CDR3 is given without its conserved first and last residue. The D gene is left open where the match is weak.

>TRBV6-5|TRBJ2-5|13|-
ASSSKGGRQETQY
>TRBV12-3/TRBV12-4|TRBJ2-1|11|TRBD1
ASSSPGGNEQF
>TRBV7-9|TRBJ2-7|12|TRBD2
ASSLAEPFYEQY
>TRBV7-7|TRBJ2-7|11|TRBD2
ASSLTSDNEQY
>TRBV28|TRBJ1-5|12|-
ASSVRELNQPQH
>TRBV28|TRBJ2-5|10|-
ASSSVQETQY
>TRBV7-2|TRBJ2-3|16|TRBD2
ASSFRLAGGSSTDTQY
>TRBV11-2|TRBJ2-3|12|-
ASKLQGGTDTQY
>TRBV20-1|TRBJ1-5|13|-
SARGDPLPNQPQH
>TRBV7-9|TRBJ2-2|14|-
ASHRGLAANTGELF
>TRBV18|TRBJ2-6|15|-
ASSPPGSLPGANVLT
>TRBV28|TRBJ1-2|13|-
ASLEGRRANYGYT
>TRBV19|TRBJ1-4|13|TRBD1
ASRQPGQPNEKLF
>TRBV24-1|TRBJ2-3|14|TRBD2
ATSDSGRDYTDTQY
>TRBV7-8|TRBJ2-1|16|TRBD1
ASSLGYGRGSSYNEQF
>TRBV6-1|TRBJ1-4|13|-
ASSEDFVAGEKLF